The T cell receptor (beta chain) under discussion was sequenced for a study of T-cell reconstitution after alpha-beta-depleted transplantation in children. This clonotype occurred a few times. Preparing the TCRbeta library involved the use of unique molecular identifiers. TCRdb called the PCR reads again in MiXCR, with one record for every CDR3 protein. The table lists 400,000 to 500,000 distinct CDR3 sequences, roughly a tenth of them singletons. Deletions cut 6 bases from V and 4 bases from J, with 13 bases between. The CDR3 sequence is 14 residues long. The clonotype originates from a human donor who donated a stem cell graft to a child with acute myeloid leukemia. The chain joins TRBV12-3 or TRBV12-4 to TRBJ1-5; a weak D match, TRBD1 (6 bases). The sample was PBMCs from the stem cell graft donor, taken from the stem cell graft. CDR3 protein: CASRAGTPNQPQHF. CDR3 DNA: TGTGCCAGCAGGGCCGGGACACCAAATCAGCCCCAGCATTTT.